The 2 T cell receptor beta chains given below trace back to one sample, sequenced in a study of T cell repertoires in cytomegalovirus infection. TCRdb recomputed calls from the reads with MiXCR, one row per CDR3 protein. The profile shows about 360,000 distinct CDR3 sequences, 15% to 20% of them singletons. Sequenced material: PBMCs. All receptors come from a human donor in good health (CMV status not recorded). Some clones in this sample may be carry-over from other donors' samples.

This clonotype has more than one count but fewer than ten. This rearrangement joins TRBV6-2 or TRBV6-3 to TRBJ2-3; D remains ambiguous. Between the trimmed V and J ends, which lost 5 bases and 6 bases, there was a span of 9 bases. The CDR3 runs 12 residues. Germline V gene lookup returns CDR1 MNHEY and CDR2 SVGEGT. The CDR3: CASSRTPDTQYF. The DNA of the CDR3 is TGTGCCAGCAGTCGAACTCCGGATACGCAGTATTTT.

This clonotype has more than one count but fewer than ten. The rearrangement links TRBV2 to TRBJ1-1, with a tentative D call TRBD1 (5 bases). This CDR3 has 17 amino acids. The germline CDR1 and CDR2 sequences are SNHLY and FYNNEI. The ends were cut back, 4 bases at V and 1 base at J, with 19 bases in the middle. The DNA for the CDR3 is TGTGCCAGCAGTGTTTCCTCCTTGGGGACTTCGAACACTGAAGCTTTCTTT. As protein: CASSVSSLGTSNTEAFF.